The clone carrying this T cell receptor (beta chain) was seen many times. These data belong to a study of regulatory T cells in long-lasting Graves disease. Time point of the sample: newly diagnosed GD, antithyroid drugs for less than 3 months. PBMC RNA served as the TCR library source. The CDR3 extends over 12 amino acids. V was pared by 2 bases and J by 12 bases, with 11 bases between. Germline values: CDR1 MNHEY, CDR2 SVGEGT. Arm-PCR of CDR3 regions and iRepertoire HTBI primers were the basis on which TCR beta libraries were built. TCRdb re-called the multiplex PCR reads with MiXCR, one entry per CDR3 protein. The sample carries approximately 540,000 distinct CDR3 sequences, about 12% recorded once. This sample was also put to use in a study of T cells in Graves' hyperthyroidism and ophthalmopathy.

The chain is built from TRBV6-2 or TRBV6-3 and TRBJ2-1, with TRBD2 as a possible D gene (5 bases). Sequencing was performed on peripheral blood mononuclear cells (PBMCs), taken at new diagnosis, from a patient treated with antithyroid drugs. This receptor was taken from a woman younger than 45 with Graves disease. CDR3: CASSYRGSGQFF. The CDR3 DNA is TGTGCCAGCAGTTACCGGGGTTCAGGGCAGTTCTTC.